Presented here are 16 T cell receptor beta chains from one specimen sequenced in a study of T cell responses to AZD1222 COVID-19 vaccine. Repertoires were generated with immunoSEQ multiplex PCR, while TCRdb's copy carries only in-frame clones and drops some. Of over 40,000 clones listed, around 80% are singletons. The sequencing here drew on peripheral blood, taken on day 0 of AZD1222 vaccination. The receptors were sampled from an adult in good health.

V is TRBV30 and J is TRBJ2-7; either TRBD1 or TRBD2 may fit D (6 bases each). The CDR3 is 13 residues long. V was trimmed by 5 bases and J by 1 base, leaving 12 bases between them. Germline V gene sequence: CDR1 GTSNPN, CDR2 SVGIG (reference sequence). CDR3 bases: TGTGCCTGGGGAGGGGGGTCGTCCTACGAGCAGTACTTC. Amino acid sequence: CAWGGGSSYEQYF.

The chain combines TRBV29-1 with TRBJ2-7; TRBD2 matches 7 bases. CDR3 size: 13 residues. Germline-derived CDR1 and CDR2 are SQVTM and ANQGSEA. V trimming: 2 bases; J trimming: 6 bases; junction bases outside the gene matches: 7. DNA of the CDR3: TGCAGCGTTGAACGGGGGGTTGAGGCCGAGCAGTACTTC. It specifies CSVERGVEAEQYF.

The chain joins TRBV5-4 to TRBJ2-1; 7 positions match TRBD2. The CDR3 spans 15 residues. Germline CDR1 SGHNT, CDR2 YYREEE (reference sequence). V trimming: 0 bases; J trimming: 4 bases; junction bases outside the gene matches: 4. The CDR3 here is CASSLVGGSYNEQFF. In DNA, the CDR3 is TGTGCCAGCAGCTTGGTCGGGGGGTCTTACAATGAGCAGTTCTTC.

This rearrangement joins TRBV10-3 to TRBJ1-4, with TRBD1 identical over 11 bases. V gave up 6 bases and J gave up 7 bases; unmatched junction bases: 4. The CDR3 consists of 14 residues. Germline CDR1 and CDR2: ENHRY and SYGVKD. CDR3 loop: CAIRSGTGGEKLFF. DNA for the CDR3: TGTGCCATCAGGAGCGGGACAGGGGGTGAAAAACTGTTTTTT.

The rearrangement links TRBV5-1 to TRBJ1-1; D is uncertain. The CDR3 runs to 14 residues. Germline V lookup: CDR1 SGHRS, CDR2 YFSETQ. V was shortened by 0 bases and J by 0 bases, with 6 bases between the two germline ends. DNA of the CDR3: TGCGCCAGCAGCTTGGGACGCCTGAACACTGAAGCTTTCTTT. This translates into CASSLGRLNTEAFF.

The gene calls are TRBV7-2 and TRBJ2-7, with 10 nucleotides matching TRBD1. This CDR3 region has 14 residues. Germline CDR1 SGHTA, CDR2 FQGNSA. The V segment lost 5 bases and the J segment 6 bases; nucleotides outside the gene matches: 7. The CDR3 is CASSPPTGGAEQYF. CDR3 coding DNA: TGTGCCAGCAGCCCTCCGACAGGGGGCGCCGAGCAGTACTTC.

This clone came up once. J is TRBJ2-5 and V is TRBV29-1, with a possible D match to TRBD2 (6 bases). V dropped 4 bases and J dropped 1 base, with 16 bases sitting between them. The germline CDR1 and CDR2 sequences are SQVTM and ANQGSEA. CDR3 length equals 15 residues. The CDR3 loop is CSVGHPGTAQETQYF. The CDR3 DNA is TGCAGCGTTGGTCATCCCGGGACTGCCCAAGAGACCCAGTACTTC.

The chain employs TRBV5-5 and TRBJ2-6; D gene unclear. V was trimmed by 4 bases and J by 0 bases, leaving 8 bases between them. Germline V gene lookup returns CDR1 SGHKS and CDR2 YYEKEE (reference sequence). CDR3 length: 15 amino acids. CDR3 nucleotides: TGTGCCAGCAGCCTTGTAAGCTCTGGGGCCAACGTCCTGACTTTC. It specifies CASSLVSSGANVLTF.

The chain employs TRBV2 and TRBJ1-4; unclear D gene. Germline loops: CDR1 SNHLY, CDR2 FYNNEI. V was trimmed by 6 bases and J by 7 bases, leaving 18 bases between them. CDR3 length: 15 amino acids. The CDR3 bases are TGTGCCAGCAGGGGAGACGCAACCTGGGGTGAAAAACTGTTTTTT. Its protein product is CASRGDATWGEKLFF.

This chain connects TRBV5-1 to TRBJ1-4; TRBD1 agrees at 7 bases. With V trimmed by 3 bases and J by 7 bases, 6 bases remained unmatched. There are 14 residues in the CDR3. Germline lookup yields CDR1 SGHRS and CDR2 YFSETQ. CDR3 protein: CASSSEGGGEKLFF. CDR3 DNA: TGCGCCAGCAGCTCGGAAGGGGGCGGTGAAAAACTGTTTTTT. The full variable domain, its missing parts supplied by reference TRBV5-1 and TRBJ1-4, is KAGVTQTPRYLIKTRGQQVTLSCSPISGHRSVSWYQQTPGQGLQFLFEYFSETQRNKGNFPGRFSGRQFSNSRSEMNVSTLELGDSALYLCASSSEGGGEKLFFGSGTQLSVL.

This chain uses TRBV3-1 (or the pseudogene TRBV3-2) with TRBJ1-5; 8 bases agree with TRBD1. CDR3 size: 14 residues. V gave up 0 bases and J gave up 6 bases; unmatched junction bases: 1. CDR1 is LGHDT, CDR2 YNNKEL, per germline (reference sequence). In DNA, the CDR3 is TGTGCCAGCAGCCAAGACAGGGGGCGTCAGCCCCAGCATTTT. Translating gives CASSQDRGRQPQHF.

J is TRBJ2-7 and V is TRBV5-8; 11 bases fit TRBD2. After removal of 0 bases from V and 8 bases from J, the junction contained 1 base not matched to a gene. Germline V gene lookup returns CDR1 SGHTS and CDR2 YDEGEE. This CDR3 region has 13 residues. The CDR3 nucleotides are TGTGCCAGCAGCTTGGGACTAGCGGGGCAGCAGTACTTC. It is translated as CASSLGLAGQQYF.

This clone was seen only a few times. The chain combines TRBV28 with TRBJ2-5; 7 bases align to TRBD2. Germline CDR1 and CDR2: MDHEN and SYDVKM. The trim removed 10 bases at V and 1 base at J, leaving 0 bases unmatched. This CDR3 is 11 amino acids long. CDR3 DNA: TGTGCCACTAGCGGCCAAGAGACCCAGTACTTC. This gives the protein CATSGQETQYF.

This chain links TRBV28 with TRBJ1-4; D possibly corresponds to TRBD1 (6 bases). Germline assignment: CDR1 MDHEN and CDR2 SYDVKM. V was cut by 6 bases and J by 5 bases, with 13 bases left in between. The CDR3 has 14 amino acids. This CDR3 reads CASRGGTNNEKLFF. CDR3 nucleotide sequence: TGTGCCAGCAGGGGCGGGACAAACAATGAAAAACTGTTTTTT.

The J gene is TRBJ2-5, the V gene TRBV12-5; 9 bases fit TRBD1. Germline trimming cut 6 bases from V and 4 bases from J; bases unmatched to any gene: 6. Germline CDR1 reads LGHNT; CDR2 reads FRNRAP. The CDR3 is made up of 14 amino acids. This CDR3 is CASGETGGGETQYF. The DNA of the CDR3 is TGTGCTAGTGGGGAAACAGGGGGCGGAGAGACCCAGTACTTC.

The V call is TRBV2, the J call TRBJ1-4, with 9 bases identical to TRBD1. The CDR3 covers 14 residues. V lost 6 bases, J lost 8 bases, and 7 bases stayed unmatched. Germline assignment: CDR1 SNHLY and CDR2 FYNNEI. CDR3 protein: CASRRGQGEEKLFF. In DNA, the CDR3 is TGTGCCAGCAGGCGGGGACAGGGAGAAGAAAAACTGTTTTTT.